One and the same sample provided the 26 T cell receptor beta chains below, sequenced in a study of blood T cells in healthy people across ages. The use of a sample-barcoded 5' primer and a J-beta primer mix characterized a second PCR of about 7 to 12 cycles. TCRdb reanalysed the 5' RACE reads using MiXCR and keeps one entry per CDR3 protein. The sample has about 1.4 million distinct CDR3 sequences, approximately 59% seen once. Specimen: blood. Receptors originate from a man between 18 and 29 years old in good health.

J is TRBJ1-2 and V is TRBV2, with D tentatively TRBD1 (5 bases). The CDR3 totals 16 residues. Trimming took 4 bases from V and 0 from J, leaving 15 bases between them. Germline values: CDR1 SNHLY, CDR2 FYNNEI. This CDR3 reads CASSGVGDSANYGYTF. The CDR3 bases are TGTGCCAGCAGTGGAGTAGGGGATTCGGCTAACTATGGCTACACCTTC.

The V call is TRBV5-1, the J call TRBJ1-1; maybe TRBD1 (6 bases). The CDR3 runs to 15 residues. V was clipped by 0 bases and J by 4 bases, with 13 bases between them. Germline V gene sequence: CDR1 SGHRS, CDR2 YFSETQ. CDR3 loop: CASSLEWGATTEAFF. As DNA, the CDR3 is TGCGCCAGCAGCTTGGAGTGGGGGGCGACCACTGAAGCTTTCTTT.

This chain uses TRBV4-1 with TRBJ1-1; 7 nucleotides match TRBD1. From germline, CDR1 is MGHRA and CDR2 YSYEKL. J lost 4 bases, V lost 5 bases, and 7 bases had no gene match. The CDR3 contains 14 residues. The CDR3 region has the DNA TGCGCCAGCAGCGCACCTACAGGGGCCACTGAAGCTTTCTTT. This gives the protein CASSAPTGATEAFF.

The rearrangement links TRBV4-2 to TRBJ1-1; 9 bases are shared with TRBD1. CDR3 size: 16 residues. Germline V gene sequence: CDR1 LGHNA, CDR2 YNFKEQ. The ends lost 3 bases at V and 7 bases at J; junction bases unmatched: 12. The CDR3 DNA reads TGTGCCAGCAGCCACCCGACAGGGGGGCGGGTGGGTGAAGCTTTCTTT. Its protein is CASSHPTGGRVGEAFF.

The rearrangement joins TRBV18 to TRBJ2-4; a weak D match, TRBD2 (5 bases). The J call could be wrong; TRBJ2-7 is a better fit for the DNA end. This CDR3 spans 13 amino acids. CDR1 KGHSH and CDR2 LQKENI come from the germline V gene. This chain's CDR3 is CASSPSAAREQYF. The CDR3 DNA follows: TGTGCCAGCTCTCCCTCAGCGGCCCGCGAGCAGTACTTC.

This clonotype came up a few times. The chain joins TRBV4-3 to TRBJ2-3; 7 bases align to TRBD2. After removal of 0 bases from V and 0 bases from J, the junction contained 6 bases not matched to a gene. CDR1 is LGHNA and CDR2 is YSLEER in the germline V gene. The CDR3 has 17 amino acids. CDR3 region: CASSQESGLPSTDTQYF. CDR3 coding DNA: TGCGCCAGCAGCCAAGAGTCGGGACTACCGAGCACAGATACGCAGTATTTT.

The V gene is TRBV18, the J gene TRBJ2-7; 7 positions agree with TRBD2. Germline assignment: CDR1 KGHSH and CDR2 LQKENI. The length of the CDR3 is 15 residues. Trimming cost V 8 bases and J 3 bases; bases outside gene matches: 13. The CDR3 bases are TGTGCCAGCAGCCTCCGACAGCGGGGTTACTACGAGCAGTACTTC. As protein: CASSLRQRGYYEQYF. The full variable domain, its missing parts supplied by reference TRBV18 and TRBJ2-7, is NAGVMQNPRHLVRRRGQEARLRCSPMKGHSHVYWYRQLPEEGLKFMVYLQKENIIDESGMPKERFSAEFPKEGPSILRIQQVVRGDSAAYFCASSLRQRGYYEQYFGPGTRLTVT.

The rearrangement links TRBV13 to TRBJ2-1; D is possibly TRBD1 (5 bases). CDR1 is PRHDT and CDR2 is FYEKMQ in the germline V gene (reference sequence). The CDR3 consists of 16 residues. Trimming took 5 bases from V and 1 from J, leaving 15 bases between them. CDR3 region: CASSPLVGPSYNEQFF. As DNA, the CDR3 is TGTGCCAGCAGCCCGCTAGTGGGGCCTTCCTACAATGAGCAGTTCTTC.

On this clonotype itself: This could be a read error, since a much larger clone is one nucleotide away. CDR3 sequence reads: CSARLETNSYNEQYF. DNA for the CDR3: TGCAGTGCTAGATTGGAAACCAACTCCTACAATGAGCAGTACTTC. The chain carries TRBV20-1 and TRBJ2-1; D gene uncertain. The J call may be wrong; the DNA end is better matched by TRBJ2-7. CDR1 and CDR2 (germline): DFQATT, SNEGSKA (reference sequence). CDR3 length: 15 residues.

V usage is TRBV10-3 and J usage is TRBJ2-7; D remains unclear. With 0 bases removed from V and 0 bases from J, the gap between germline ends came to 9 bases. This CDR3 is 15 amino acids long. The germline gives CDR1 ENHRY, CDR2 SYGVKD. This chain's CDR3 is CAISESAVSSYEQYF. CDR3 coding DNA: TGTGCCATCAGTGAGTCGGCAGTTAGCTCCTACGAGCAGTACTTC.

This clonotype was counted only a few times. The chain uses TRBV4-1 and TRBJ2-7, with 10 bases identical to TRBD2. The germline gives CDR1 MGHRA, CDR2 YSYEKL. The V and J ends lost 2 bases and 4 bases, in that order; junction bases with no gene match: 8. The CDR3 covers 16 residues. The CDR3 DNA follows: TGCGCCAGCAGCCAACAGGACGGGACTAGCGTGTACGAGCAGTACTTC. It specifies CASSQQDGTSVYEQYF.

The chain links TRBV20-1 to TRBJ2-3, with D possibly matching TRBD1 (6 bases). This CDR3 is built from 14 residues. With 6 bases removed from V and 1 base from J, the gap between germline ends came to 14 bases. The V gene's germline CDR1 is DFQATT and CDR2 SNEGSKA (reference sequence). CDR3 amino acids: CSASLRTGTDTQYF. The CDR3 DNA reads TGCAGTGCATCCCTCCGGACAGGCACAGATACGCAGTATTTT.

The chain uses TRBV20-1 and TRBJ2-1; tentative D call: TRBD1 (6 bases). The CDR3 consists of 14 residues. Trimming pared 0 bases from V and 9 bases from J, leaving 15 bases between. CDR1 DFQATT and CDR2 SNEGSKA come from the germline V gene (reference sequence). CDR3 sequence (DNA): TGCAGTGCTAGAGATGGATTACAGGGAACTGAGCAGTTCTTC. Its translation is CSARDGLQGTEQFF.

The rearrangement uses TRBV7-6 and TRBJ2-3; 10 nucleotides agree with TRBD2. The CDR3 length is 16 residues. Per the germline V gene, CDR1 is SGHVS and CDR2 is FNYEAQ. The V segment lost 4 bases and the J segment 1 base; nucleotides outside the gene matches: 5. The CDR3 DNA reads as TGTGCCAGCAGCTACCTTCTAGCGGGGGGCACAGATACGCAGTATTTT. Protein sequence: CASSYLLAGGTDTQYF.

This clonotype turned up a few times. The rearrangement joins TRBV4-3 to TRBJ2-5; TRBD2 agrees at 8 bases. Germline values: CDR1 LGHNA, CDR2 YSLEER. The CDR3 runs to 17 residues. V was clipped by 0 bases and J by 1 base; unmatched bases: 7. The DNA of the CDR3 is TGCGCCAGCAGCCAAGAATTCGGGGGGGGCCCCCAAGAGACCCAGTACTTC. It specifies CASSQEFGGGPQETQYF.

The gene calls are TRBV5-1 and TRBJ2-3; 7 nucleotides align to TRBD2. V dropped 7 bases and J dropped 4; count of bases not matched to a gene: 6. The CDR3 loop spans 13 amino acids. From germline, CDR1 is SGHRS and CDR2 YFSETQ. CDR3 sequence: CASGGSNADTQYF. The CDR3 DNA reads TGCGCCAGCGGCGGGAGTAACGCAGATACGCAGTATTTT. Together with reference TRBV5-1 and TRBJ2-3, the CDR3 gives the full variable domain: KAGVTQTPRYLIKTRGQQVTLSCSPISGHRSVSWYQQTPGQGLQFLFEYFSETQRNKGNFPGRFSGRQFSNSRSEMNVSTLELGDSALYLCASGGSNADTQYFGPGTRLTVL.

CDR3 protein: CASRAAGPDTQYF. The CDR3 nucleotides are TGTGCCAGCAGGGCTGCAGGGCCAGATACGCAGTATTTT. The chain has TRBV6-1 and TRBJ2-3, with D possibly matching TRBD1 (5 bases). Germline V CDR1 and CDR2: MNHNS, SASEGT. Trimming pared 6 bases from V and 4 bases from J, leaving 11 bases between. The CDR3 is made up of 13 amino acids.

The chain carries TRBV13 and TRBJ2-5, with 8 bases matching TRBD2. This CDR3 is 15 amino acids long. The junction had 9 bases not matched to a gene; V was cut back by 4 bases and J by 5 bases. Germline-derived CDR1 and CDR2 are PRHDT and FYEKMQ (reference sequence). The CDR3 sequence is CASSSRGGSPETQYF. The CDR3 region has the DNA TGTGCCAGCAGCTCCCGCGGGGGGTCCCCGGAGACCCAGTACTTC.

The gene calls are TRBV27 and TRBJ2-7; D unresolved. CDR3 length: 13 amino acids. Germline V gene lookup returns CDR1 MNHEY and CDR2 SMNVEV (reference sequence). The ends were cut back, 7 bases at V and 0 bases at J, with 10 bases in the middle. CDR3 in DNA: TGTGCCAGCACCCTCCTATCCTCCTACGAGCAGTACTTC. This sequence encodes CASTLLSSYEQYF.

The chain links TRBV15 to TRBJ2-7, with 8 positions matching TRBD1. CDR1 is LNHNV, CDR2 YYDKDF, per germline (reference sequence). The CDR3 covers 13 residues. V shed 5 bases, J shed 4 bases, and the junction held 4 bases outside the gene matches. The CDR3 is CATSYRTGYEQYF. In nucleotides, the CDR3 is TGTGCCACCAGCTACCGGACAGGGTACGAGCAGTACTTC.

This chain connects TRBV7-9 to TRBJ2-5; 7 bases fit TRBD1. The CDR3 covers 17 residues. V shed 2 bases and J 7 bases; nucleotides not matched to a gene: 16. Germline CDR1 is SEHNR and CDR2 is FQNEAQ (reference sequence). Here the CDR3 reads CASSLIKGQDAGTTQYF. DNA for the CDR3: TGTGCCAGCAGCTTAATAAAAGGACAGGACGCAGGGACGACCCAGTACTTC. Together with reference TRBV7-9 and TRBJ2-5, the CDR3 gives the full variable domain: DTGVSQNPRHKITKRGQNVTFRCDPISEHNRLYWYRQTLGQGPEFLTYFQNEAQLEKSRLLSDRFSAERPKGSFSTLEIQRTEQGDSAMYLCASSLIKGQDAGTTQYFGPGTRLLVL.

V and J are TRBV7-2 and TRBJ1-5; D gene unclear. The CDR3 spans 15 residues. CDR1 and CDR2 (germline): SGHTA, FQGNSA. Trimming took off 2 bases at V and 2 bases at J, with 10 bases between the two ends. The CDR3 bases are TGTGCCAGCAGCTTATGGTCCCAGGGCAATCAGCCCCAGCATTTT. Protein: CASSLWSQGNQPQHF.

This sequence joins TRBV15 and TRBJ2-7; D is perhaps TRBD2 (6 bases). This CDR3 contains 14 residues. Deletions cut 4 bases from V and 0 bases from J, with 10 bases between. CDR1 is LNHNV and CDR2 is YYDKDF in the germline V gene (reference sequence). The chain's CDR3 is CATSKASASYEQYF. The CDR3 nucleotides are TGTGCCACCAGCAAAGCTAGCGCCTCCTACGAGCAGTACTTC.

The table lists this clonotype with a few counts. The chain combines TRBV29-1 with TRBJ2-1, with TRBD1 matching 10 bases. The ends lost 4 bases at V and 9 bases at J; junction bases unmatched: 6. This CDR3 region has 13 residues. The germline CDR1 and CDR2 sequences are SQVTM and ANQGSEA. For the CDR3, the DNA is TGCAGCGTTGTACGGGACAGGGGTGGTGAGCAGTTCTTC. Translated: CSVVRDRGGEQFF.

The sample holds a few counts of this clonotype. CDR3 DNA sequence: TGCAGTGCTTCGGGACAGGGTTTCGGCTACACCTTC. It encodes CSASGQGFGYTF. J is TRBJ1-2 and V is TRBV20-1, with 9 bases aligning to TRBD1. J was trimmed by 8 bases and V by 5 bases; bases with no gene match: 6. Germline CDR1 is DFQATT and CDR2 is SNEGSKA (reference sequence). The CDR3 loop spans 12 amino acids.

The chain carries TRBV27 and TRBJ1-5; D is possibly TRBD1 (6 bases). There are 15 residues in the CDR3. CDR1 is MNHEY and CDR2 is SMNVEV in the germline V gene (reference sequence). Trimming removed 4 bases at V and 5 bases at J, with 15 bases between. CDR3 amino acids: CASSYSGAQHQPQHF. CDR3 nucleotide sequence: TGTGCCAGCAGTTACTCAGGGGCGCAGCATCAGCCCCAGCATTTT.